The entry below describes one T cell receptor (beta chain). Its antigen remains unidentified. This record belongs to a study of cytomegalovirus exposure and HLA in healthy donors. About the study: A preliminary data release comprised 91 million or so unique TCRs obtained from HLA-typed donors. Study outcomes and limitations: Using a false discovery rate of 0.05, a later analysis showed that approximately 18,000 TCR beta sequences were associated with HLA alleles. Data from an earlier analysis indicated that most TCR beta V segments were productive either about 87% or about 30% of the time. TCR beta chains associated with HLA were, in a later analysis, more clonally expanded than equally common others.

It was with 60 Vbeta and 13 Jbeta primers that the PCR ran. Repertoires were generated with immunoSEQ multiplex PCR, while TCRdb's copy carries only in-frame clones and drops some. The sample lists 160,000 or so clones, 86% occurring once. The clonotype comes from a woman between 18 and 29 years old in good health and CMV-seronegative. Sequencing used PBMCs.

The CDR3 nucleotides read TGTGCCAGCAGTTTGGCGAGGACTAGCGGGGGGGCCAGGTACTCCTACGAGCAGTACTTC. Amino acid sequence: CASSLARTSGGARYSYEQYF. The chain has TRBV28 and TRBJ2-7, with 15 positions matching TRBD2. Germline CDR1 reads MDHEN; CDR2 reads SYDVKM. V lost 3 bases, J lost 0 bases, and 12 bases stayed unmatched. This CDR3 spans 20 amino acids.